Listed here are 32 T cell receptor beta chains from one sample, sequenced in a study of cytomegalovirus exposure and HLA in healthy donors. Primers included in the PCR were 60 Vbeta and 13 Jbeta primers. Measured with immunoSEQ multiplex PCR; TCRdb has only the in-frame clones, and not every one. This sample has 65,000 to 80,000 clones, with 70% to 80% found just once. The sample was PBMCs. These receptors came from a man aged 40-55 years in good health and CMV-seropositive.

The chain joins TRBV30 to TRBJ2-7, with 7 positions matching TRBD2. Looked up from germline, CDR1 is GTSNPN and CDR2 is SVGIG (reference sequence). J was trimmed by 0 bases and V by 2 bases; bases with no gene match: 7. The CDR3 extends over 15 amino acids. In DNA form, the CDR3 reads TGTGCCTGGAGTCGGGAAGCGGGGTCCTCCTACGAGCAGTACTTC. Its protein product is CAWSREAGSSYEQYF.

The chain uses TRBV27 and TRBJ2-2; 7 bases are a match to TRBD2. The CDR3 runs 12 residues. Germline V gene lookup returns CDR1 MNHEY and CDR2 SMNVEV (reference sequence). V was pared by 10 bases and J by 7 bases, with 6 bases of the junction left unmatched. The CDR3 protein is CATGWGGGELFF. CDR3 in DNA: TGTGCCACCGGTTGGGGGGGCGGGGAGCTGTTTTTT.

The chain uses TRBV7-7 and TRBJ2-7; weak D call: TRBD1 (5 bases). The V gene's germline CDR1 is SSHAT and CDR2 FNYEAQ (reference sequence). V lost 5 bases, J lost 5 bases, and 16 bases lay in between. The CDR3 spans 14 residues. This CDR3 is CASSQGRGAHEQYF. Written as DNA, the CDR3 is TGTGCCAGCAGCCAGGGTAGGGGCGCGCACGAGCAGTACTTC.

V usage is TRBV2 and J usage is TRBJ1-4; no clear D. Germline assignment: CDR1 SNHLY and CDR2 FYNNEI. This CDR3 spans 14 amino acids. Trimming pared 3 bases from V and 2 bases from J, leaving 7 bases between. The CDR3 protein is CASSDAATNEKLFF. CDR3 bases: TGTGCCAGCAGTGATGCGGCTACTAATGAAAAACTGTTTTTT.

The chain joins TRBV6-4 to TRBJ1-5; 9 bases agree with TRBD1. Germline CDR1 and CDR2: MRHNA and SNTAGT. The trim removed 8 bases at V and 0 bases at J, leaving 11 bases unmatched. The CDR3 has 17 amino acids. The CDR3 DNA reads as TGTGCCAGCCCCCCGGGACAGGGCGCCTTTAGCAATCAGCCCCAGCATTTT. This codes for CASPPGQGAFSNQPQHF.

This clone was recorded a few times. Its ends do not fully match the called genes, so a read error is possible. The chain combines TRBV7-9 with TRBJ2-5; D is perhaps TRBD1 (6 bases). Germline V gene data show CDR1 as SEHNR and CDR2 as FQNEAQ (reference sequence). There are 14 residues in the CDR3. The CDR3 DNA is TGTGCCAGCAGCACGGGGACACTCGGACGGACCCACTACTTC. Its translation: CASSTGTLGRTHYF. Full variable domain (rest looked up from reference TRBV7-9 and TRBJ2-5): DTGVSQNPRHKITKRGQNVTFRCDPISEHNRLYWYRQTLGQGPEFLTYFQNEAQLEKSRLLSDRFSAERPKGSFSTLEIQRTEQGDSAMYLCASSTGTLGRTHYFGPGTRLLVL.

This clone showed up just once. V is TRBV18 and J is TRBJ2-5; no clear D gene. The CDR3 has 12 amino acids. Trimming stripped 2 bases from V and 5 bases from J, with 6 bases between. The V gene's germline CDR1 is KGHSH and CDR2 LQKENI. In DNA, the CDR3 is TGTGCCAGCTCACCATACTCGGAGACCCAGTACTTC. Translation: CASSPYSETQYF. The complete variable domain, with remaining parts taken from reference TRBV18 and TRBJ2-5, reads NAGVMQNPRHLVRRRGQEARLRCSPMKGHSHVYWYRQLPEEGLKFMVYLQKENIIDESGMPKERFSAEFPKEGPSILRIQQVVRGDSAAYFCASSPYSETQYFGPGTRLLVL.

The J gene is TRBJ2-7, the V gene TRBV7-2; 7 nucleotides agree with TRBD1. The CDR3 is 13 residues long. Trimming cost V 1 base and J 6 bases; bases outside gene matches: 3. Germline values: CDR1 SGHTA, CDR2 FQGNSA. The CDR3 sequence is CASSLEAGGEQYF. The CDR3, as DNA: TGTGCCAGCAGCTTAGAGGCAGGGGGCGAGCAGTACTTC.

This clone is a singleton in its sample. The chain employs TRBV14 and TRBJ2-5, with 7 bases matching TRBD2. V trimming: 1 base; J trimming: 5 bases; junction bases outside the gene matches: 7. Per the germline V gene, CDR1 is SGHDN and CDR2 is FVKESK. The CDR3 runs to 15 residues. The CDR3 nucleotides are TGTGCCAGCAGCCAAGGCGGGGGTCGAGGGGAGACCCAGTACTTC. Translated, it gives CASSQGGGRGETQYF.

The chain combines TRBV2 with TRBJ2-7; D possibly corresponds to TRBD2 (6 bases). V lost 6 bases and J 3 bases, leaving 15 bases between the germline ends. There are 14 residues in the CDR3. Germline CDR1 SNHLY, CDR2 FYNNEI. CDR3 amino acids: CASRAGIRDYEQYF. The CDR3 DNA is TGTGCCAGCAGAGCGGGCATTAGGGACTACGAGCAGTACTTC.

The chain recombines TRBV7-8 with TRBJ2-1; unclear D gene. The CDR3 covers 15 residues. Trimming cost V 4 bases and J 2 bases, with 12 bases left between them. Looked up from germline, CDR1 is SGHVS and CDR2 is FQNEAQ. This CDR3 is CASSSSSATYNEQFF. The CDR3 nucleotides are TGTGCCAGCAGCTCCTCCTCAGCGACCTACAATGAGCAGTTCTTC.

This chain links TRBV5-1 with TRBJ1-1; 7 bases are shared with TRBD1. V shed 4 bases, J shed 7 bases, and the junction held 10 bases outside the gene matches. Germline assignment: CDR1 SGHRS and CDR2 YFSETQ. The CDR3 is 14 amino acids. The CDR3 region is CASSQTDRAGEAFF. Written as DNA, the CDR3 is TGCGCCAGCAGCCAGACCGACAGGGCTGGTGAAGCTTTCTTT. The full variable domain, completed using reference TRBV5-1 and TRBJ1-1, is KAGVTQTPRYLIKTRGQQVTLSCSPISGHRSVSWYQQTPGQGLQFLFEYFSETQRNKGNFPGRFSGRQFSNSRSEMNVSTLELGDSALYLCASSQTDRAGEAFFGQGTRLTVV.

This sequence joins TRBV28 and TRBJ1-1, with 9 positions matching TRBD1. Germline V gene data show CDR1 as MDHEN and CDR2 as SYDVKM. Trimming cost V 8 bases and J 4 bases; bases outside gene matches: 5. The CDR3 totals 13 residues. CDR3 amino acids: CASYRGPGTEAFF. The CDR3 DNA is TGTGCCAGCTACAGGGGGCCGGGCACTGAAGCTTTCTTT.

V gene TRBV7-8 combines with J gene TRBJ2-5, with a weak D call TRBD2 (5 bases). The CDR3 totals 13 residues. Germline loops: CDR1 SGHVS, CDR2 FQNEAQ. V dropped 0 bases and J dropped 9 bases, with 11 bases sitting between them. CDR3 in DNA: TGTGCCAGCAGCTTAGCGGGAGACTCTCCCCAGTACTTC. This sequence encodes CASSLAGDSPQYF.

V is TRBV7-2 and J is TRBJ2-1; 7 bases are shared with TRBD1. The CDR3 has 16 residues. The germline gives CDR1 SGHTA, CDR2 FQGNSA. Unmatched junction bases numbered 18, after V lost 4 bases and J lost 12 bases. This CDR3 is CASSSSGTAFTMRQFF. The CDR3 DNA reads as TGTGCCAGCAGCTCATCCGGGACAGCTTTTACAATGAGGCAGTTCTTC.

This chain connects TRBV27 to TRBJ2-7, with 8 bases fitting TRBD2. This CDR3 contains 15 residues. Germline assignment: CDR1 MNHEY and CDR2 SMNVEV (reference sequence). Trimming cost V 3 bases and J 2 bases; bases outside gene matches: 6. DNA for the CDR3: TGTGCCAGCAGTTTTAAGGGTAGCGGGACCTACGAGCAGTACTTC. Amino acids: CASSFKGSGTYEQYF.

This clone was recorded a few times. The gene calls are TRBV25-1 and TRBJ1-4, with TRBD1 matching 8 bases. After removal of 5 bases from V and 5 bases from J, the junction contained 4 bases not matched to a gene. This CDR3 has 14 amino acids. Germline-derived CDR1 and CDR2 are MGHDK and SYGVNS. This CDR3 is CASSPGTGNEKLFF. The CDR3 bases are TGTGCCAGCAGTCCCGGGACAGGAAATGAAAAACTGTTTTTT.

The V and J genes are TRBV5-1 and TRBJ2-2, with 7 bases fitting TRBD2. Germline lookup yields CDR1 SGHRS and CDR2 YFSETQ. The CDR3 loop spans 17 amino acids. V lost 0 bases, J lost 4 bases, and 9 bases stayed unmatched. The CDR3 protein is CASSLARGRESTGELFF. The CDR3 nucleotides are TGCGCCAGCAGCTTGGCCCGTGGGCGGGAGAGCACCGGGGAGCTGTTTTTT.

This chain connects TRBV19 to TRBJ2-2, with 13 bases that match TRBD2. The germline gives CDR1 LNHDA, CDR2 SQIVND (reference sequence). The CDR3 runs to 18 residues. After removal of 7 bases from V and 6 bases from J, the junction contained 14 bases not matched to a gene. CDR3 amino acids: CASTELAGGRGDPGELFF. The CDR3 coding sequence is TGTGCCAGTACGGAACTAGCGGGGGGGCGAGGTGACCCCGGGGAGCTGTTTTTT.

Here the CDR3 DNA reads TGTGCCAGCAGCTTAGGGGGCCCATACTACGAGCAGTACTTC. This translates into CASSLGGPYYEQYF. The genes are TRBV11-2 and TRBJ2-7, with D maybe TRBD1 (5 bases). Germline V gene data show CDR1 as SGHAT and CDR2 as FQNNGV. V was clipped by 1 base and J by 3 bases, with 10 bases between them. The length of the CDR3 is 14 residues.

The chain has TRBV2 and TRBJ2-1; 12 nucleotides align to TRBD2. V lost 8 bases to trimming and J lost 8 bases; unmatched junction nucleotides: 10. CDR1 and CDR2 from the germline V gene are SNHLY and FYNNEI. CDR3 length: 15 amino acids. The CDR3 is CASDSGLAGRDEQFF. The DNA of the CDR3 is TGTGCCAGCGACTCCGGACTAGCGGGAAGGGATGAGCAGTTCTTC.

This clone was observed once. V is TRBV18 and J is TRBJ2-1; TRBD2 agrees at 10 bases. The V gene end was trimmed by 3 bases and the J gene end by 8 bases; junction bases not matched to a gene: 13. This CDR3 comprises 17 residues. Germline CDR1 KGHSH, CDR2 LQKENI. This CDR3 is CASSPPGGAGGQDEQFF. CDR3 bases: TGTGCCAGCTCACCCCCCGGAGGAGCGGGGGGGCAGGATGAGCAGTTCTTC.

The CDR3 is CASSRGTVNTEAFF. The CDR3 DNA is TGTGCCAGCAGCCGAGGGACAGTGAACACTGAAGCTTTCTTT. The chain joins TRBV5-4 to TRBJ1-1; 7 positions match TRBD1. The J segment lost 0 bases and the V segment lost 4 bases, leaving 3 bases of the junction unmatched. The CDR3 has 14 amino acids. Per the germline V gene, CDR1 is SGHNT and CDR2 is YYREEE (reference sequence).

The gene calls are TRBV4-2 and TRBJ2-3, with D hard to call. Trimming shortened V by 1 base and J by 3 bases, and 8 bases separated the two germline ends. The CDR3 loop spans 14 amino acids. Germline assignment: CDR1 LGHNA and CDR2 YNFKEQ. In DNA form, the CDR3 reads TGTGCCAGCAGCCAAGGGCTAGGAACAGATACGCAGTATTTT. Residues: CASSQGLGTDTQYF.

There are a few counts of this clone. CDR3: CASSLSLDSYQETQYF. The CDR3 DNA sequence: TGTGCCAGCAGTTTATCCTTGGACAGTTACCAAGAGACCCAGTACTTC. The V call is TRBV28, the J call TRBJ2-5, with a possible D match to TRBD1 (6 bases). Trimming removed 1 base at V and 0 bases at J, with 12 bases between. CDR3 length: 16 residues. CDR1 is MDHEN and CDR2 is SYDVKM in the germline V gene.

The CDR3, as DNA: TGTGCCAGCAGTGGACAGGGTAGAGAGCAGCCCCAGCATTTT. Amino acids: CASSGQGREQPQHF. The chain combines TRBV2 with TRBJ1-5, with TRBD1 matching over 7 bases. This CDR3 contains 14 residues. Germline lookup yields CDR1 SNHLY and CDR2 FYNNEI. After removal of 4 bases from V and 7 bases from J, the junction contained 7 bases not matched to a gene.

In its sample, this clone is medium-sized (0.01 to 0.1%). J is TRBJ1-3 and V is TRBV4-2; D uncertain. V lost 3 bases to trimming and J lost 4 bases, with 4 bases between them. The CDR3 is made up of 12 amino acids. The V gene's germline CDR1 is LGHNA and CDR2 YNFKEQ. CDR3 sequence (DNA): TGTGCCAGCAGCCAGGAGGGAAACACCATATATTTT. Protein: CASSQEGNTIYF.

Regarding this clone: Sequence at one end of the junction differs from germline and may be a read error. V and J are TRBV28 and TRBJ2-7; TRBD2 might be the D (6 bases). Germline CDR1 MDHEN, CDR2 SYDVKM. This CDR3 contains 11 residues. The CDR3 here is CASSKDYEQCF. As DNA, the CDR3 is TGTGCCAGCAGTAAGGACTACGAGCAGTGCTTC. The complete variable domain, with remaining parts taken from reference TRBV28 and TRBJ2-7, reads DVKVTQSSRYLVKRTGEKVFLECVQDMDHENMFWYRQDPGLGLRLIYFSYDVKMKEKGDIPEGYSVSREKKERFSLILESASTNQTSMYLCASSKDYEQCFGPGTRLTVT.

This clone was picked up a small number of times. At the DNA level, this CDR3 is encoded by other sequences in the same sample as well. J is TRBJ1-1 and V is TRBV4-3; D is uncertain. This CDR3 contains 13 residues. V dropped 0 bases and J dropped 7 bases, with 9 bases sitting between them. The V gene's germline CDR1 is LGHNA and CDR2 YSLEER. The CDR3 loop is CASSQDSGDEAFF. The CDR3, as DNA: TGCGCCAGCAGCCAAGATTCCGGAGATGAAGCTTTCTTT.

V gene TRBV6-5 combines with J gene TRBJ1-1; the D gene is possibly TRBD1 (6 bases). The germline V gene encodes CDR1 MNHEY and CDR2 SVGAGI. Trimming stripped 6 bases from V and 8 bases from J, with 10 bases between. The CDR3 totals 11 residues. The CDR3: CASSRGSEAFF. The CDR3 DNA is TGTGCCAGCAGCAGGGGCTCGGAAGCTTTCTTT.

This clone appeared a single time. The rearrangement uses TRBV29-1 and TRBJ2-7, with 7 nucleotides matching TRBD2. The CDR3 totals 15 residues. J lost 7 bases, V lost 3 bases, and 15 bases had no gene match. Looked up from germline, CDR1 is SQVTM and CDR2 is ANQGSEA. CDR3 nucleotides: TGCAGCGTTGAGGCCCCCGGGGGGTTGACGGGAGAGCAGTACTTC. It specifies CSVEAPGGLTGEQYF.

V gene TRBV7-8 combines with J gene TRBJ1-2, with D possibly being TRBD1 (5 bases). The V end was cut by 2 bases, the J end by 7 bases, with 17 bases between. Germline V lookup: CDR1 SGHVS, CDR2 FQNEAQ. The CDR3 has 15 amino acids. The CDR3 DNA reads as TGTGCCAGCAGCTTAATCGAAGGGGCAGTAAGTGGCTACACCTTC. The encoded protein is CASSLIEGAVSGYTF.